This T cell receptor beta chain was identified in a study of blood T cell repertoires in COVID-19. Under the authors' procedure: Scientists estimated how many nucleated cells there were by amplifying reference gene primers. Assay used: immunoSEQ multiplex PCR; TCRdb lists only in-frame clones, some missing. D and trimming were read from the DNA, whereas the V and J calls and clone size are those reported in that table. The sample holds some 200,000 clones, around four fifths seen once. This CDR3 has 13 amino acids. In germline, CDR1 is MDHEN, CDR2 SYDVKM. V was shortened by 11 bases and J by 6 bases, with 18 bases between the two germline ends. Enrollment of patients from Seattle took place during active infection, with longitudinal follow-up.

The sequenced sample consisted of peripheral blood. The receptor was isolated from a woman aged 70-85 years with COVID-19, enrolled during active disease. The V gene is TRBV28, the J gene TRBJ2-3; possibly TRBD2 for D (5 bases). Written as DNA, the CDR3 is TGTGCCGCAGAGGACTCGCGGAGGGATACGCAGTATTTT. Protein product: CAAEDSRRDTQYF.